This T cell receptor (beta chain) was documented in a study of cytomegalovirus exposure and HLA in healthy donors. Amplification used 60 Vbeta primers and 13 Jbeta primers. The table came from immunoSEQ multiplex PCR; TCRdb's copy has only in-frame clones and leaves some out. The sample contains about 190,000 clones, roughly an eighth of which appear only once. Germline CDR1 is GTSNPN and CDR2 is SVGIG (reference sequence). This CDR3 contains 14 residues. As for this clone: A read error may produce the germline difference seen at one junction end.

The receptor was isolated from a middle-aged man in good health and CMV-seropositive. The material sequenced was PBMCs. V gene TRBV30 combines with J gene TRBJ2-1; TRBD2 aligns across 10 bases. The CDR3: CAWSASGGRNGQFF. DNA for the CDR3: TGTGCCTGGAGTGCTAGCGGGGGCCGAAATGGGCAGTTCTTC.